Given below is one T cell receptor beta chain in context. The repertoire was sequenced with immunoSEQ multiplex PCR; TCRdb's copy has only in-frame clones and lacks some. The data contain 67,000 or so clones, about nine tenths of them seen just once; the ten biggest clones take up approximately 2.7%. Germline CDR1 SGHRS, CDR2 YFSETQ. V lost 0 bases and J lost 0, with 10 bases in between. This CDR3 is 16 amino acids long. This sample is drawn from a study of T cells after somatic rescue of genetic block. The receptor comes from a young man. The chain links TRBV5-1 to TRBJ1-3; D gene uncertain. Sequenced: peripheral blood mononuclear cells (PBMCs). CDR3 in amino acids: CASSLAMSTSGNTIYF. In nucleotides, the CDR3 is TGCGCCAGCAGCTTGGCCATGAGTACCTCTGGAAACACCATATATTTT.